This T cell receptor beta chain was observed in a study of cytomegalovirus exposure and HLA in healthy donors. The study's findings and limits: Per a later analysis, HLA-associated TCR beta chains showed more clonal expansion than other, equally common TCR beta chains. Most TCR sequences showed up rarely, but some public TCRs showed up in many donors.

Note on this clone: What it binds is not known.

PCR primers comprised 60 Vbeta and 13 Jbeta primers. TCRdb's table, derived via immunoSEQ multiplex PCR, lists solely in-frame clones and lacks some. The data show 150,000 or so clones, about 74% seen once. This CDR3 has 14 amino acids. V gave up 4 bases and J gave up 4 bases; unmatched junction bases: 7. Germline V CDR1 and CDR2: SGHRS, YFSETQ. The V and J genes are TRBV5-1 and TRBJ1-2; TRBD1 matches at 7 bases. The sample was PBMCs. The clonotype originates from a man aged 18 to 29 in good health and CMV-seropositive. The CDR3 reads CASSPLRDSYGYTF. CDR3 sequence (DNA): TGCGCCAGCAGCCCTCTCCGGGACAGCTATGGCTACACCTTC.